This T cell receptor beta chain originates from a study of OX40 agonist ivuxolimab in advanced cancers. Study-wide context: Ivuxolimab, which targeted the costimulatory receptor OX40 (CD134), was an agonistic, fully human IgG2 monoclonal antibody. Intravenous ivuxolimab was administered to patients every 2 weeks at six dose levels: 0.01, 0.1, 0.3, 1.5, 3 and 10 mg/kg. Partial responses occurred in three dose-escalation patients, of whom one had hepatocellular carcinoma and two had cutaneous melanoma. In the dose-escalation cohort, about four fifths of patients were male, and the mean age was around 60 years with a range of roughly 20 to 80. The paper covers the monotherapy dose-escalation part of the phase I ivuxolimab trial, which included N of about 50 patients. Among the approximately 54 dose-escalation patients, about 19 had hepatocellular carcinoma, roughly 15 melanoma, 9 renal cell carcinoma and 9 head and neck cancer. The purpose of peripheral TCRbeta sequencing was to test whether ivuxolimab changed TCR sequence diversity and led to clonal T-cell expansion. Prior anti-PD-1, anti-PD-L1 or anti-CTLA-4 therapy was permitted, and checkpoint inhibitors had been received by approximately 39% of dose-escalation patients.

To sequence the TCRbeta CDR3 region, genomic DNA was isolated from the sorted cells. TCRbeta CDR3 regions were sequenced using the immunoSEQ Assay. TCRdb carries this immuneACCESS record with in-frame sequences only. Its versions omit some clonotypes, under half of them owing to an unresolved V gene in the studies checked, with the rest unexplained. The sample table lists approximately 80,000 clones, roughly 87% of them with a count of one. The ten largest clones take up just under 0.25% of the sample. The paper's findings and limits, for the study overall: Low levels of normalized T-cell clonal expansion were also seen in some nonresponding patients. Which antigens the clonally expanded peripheral T cells were specific for was not determined. At doses from 0.1 to 3.0 mg/kg, clonal expansion was seen in both CD4+ and CD8+ blood T cells between baseline and week 6. In the 0.1-3.0 mg/kg groups, partial responders were among the patients with the lowest normalized peripheral clonal expansion, particularly in CD8+ T cells. After ivuxolimab, CD8+ T cells had more expanded clones than CD4+ T cells on average.

Patients with a history of autoimmune disease or receiving systemic immunosuppression were excluded from the trial. Peripheral blood for TCR sequencing was drawn from every dose cohort at baseline, at cycle 4 day 1 and at cycle 7 day 1. The samples were taken from a phase I, first-in-human, multicenter, open-label dose-escalation trial of ivuxolimab. The trial enrolled adults with locally advanced or metastatic head and neck squamous cell, hepatocellular, melanoma or renal cell carcinoma. CD4+ and CD8+ T cells were sorted separately from peripheral blood before TCR sequencing. With respect to this clone: Its binding antigen is unknown. The sample holds no much larger clone one base away, and base qualities are not on file.

Source: CD4+ or CD8+ T cells sorted from blood, taken in a trial of the OX40 agonist ivuxolimab. The sequence came from an adult with an advanced solid tumor such as melanoma, head and neck, liver or kidney cancer.

The CDR3 has the sequence CASSIDKGRHTGELFF. The nucleotide sequence is TGTGCCAGTAGTATAGATAAGGGGCGGCACACCGGGGAGCTGTTTTTT. Recombination connected TRBV19 to TRBJ2-2; possibly the D gene is TRBD1, per 5 matching bases. V sheds 0 bases and J sheds 3 bases, leaving 11 bases between their ends. Inclusive of the bounding cysteine and phenylalanine, the CDR3 is 16 residues long. Only the CDR3 part of the read is kept: 48 bases, read in frame from the first base. Looking up the germline V gene (reference sequence) yields CDR1 LNHDA and CDR2 SQIVND.